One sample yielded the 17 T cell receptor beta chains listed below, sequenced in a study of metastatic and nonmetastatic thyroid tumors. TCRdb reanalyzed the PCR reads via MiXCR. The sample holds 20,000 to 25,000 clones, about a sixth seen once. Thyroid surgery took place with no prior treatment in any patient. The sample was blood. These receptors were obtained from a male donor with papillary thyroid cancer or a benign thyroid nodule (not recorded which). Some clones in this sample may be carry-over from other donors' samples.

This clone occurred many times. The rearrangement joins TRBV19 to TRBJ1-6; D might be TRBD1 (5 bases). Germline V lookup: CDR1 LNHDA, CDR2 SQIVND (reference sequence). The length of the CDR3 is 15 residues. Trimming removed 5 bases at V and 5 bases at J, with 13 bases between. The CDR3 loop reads CASSVRDVDNSPLHF. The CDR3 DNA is TGTGCCAGTAGTGTGCGGGACGTTGATAATTCACCCCTCCACTTT.

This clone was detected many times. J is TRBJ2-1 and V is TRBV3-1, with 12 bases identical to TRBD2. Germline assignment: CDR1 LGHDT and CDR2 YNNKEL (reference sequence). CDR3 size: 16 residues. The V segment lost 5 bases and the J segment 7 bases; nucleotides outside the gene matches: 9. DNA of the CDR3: TGTGCCAGCAGCGACTCTCTAGCGGGAGGGATAAATGAGCAGTTCTTC. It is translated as CASSDSLAGGINEQFF.

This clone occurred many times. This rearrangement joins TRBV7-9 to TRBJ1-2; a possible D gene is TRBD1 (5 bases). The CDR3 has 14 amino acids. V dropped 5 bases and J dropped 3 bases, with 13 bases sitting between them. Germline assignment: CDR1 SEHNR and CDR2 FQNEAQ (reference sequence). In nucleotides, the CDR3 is TGTGCCAGCAGCCCGCCTCGAGGGGACTATGGCTACACCTTC. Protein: CASSPPRGDYGYTF.

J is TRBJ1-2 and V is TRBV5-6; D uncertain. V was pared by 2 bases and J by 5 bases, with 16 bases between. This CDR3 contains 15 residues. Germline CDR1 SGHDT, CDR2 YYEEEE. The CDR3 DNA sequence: TGTGCCAGCAGCTTTGCCAAGTGGCGTCTGTATGGCTACACCTTC. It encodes CASSFAKWRLYGYTF.

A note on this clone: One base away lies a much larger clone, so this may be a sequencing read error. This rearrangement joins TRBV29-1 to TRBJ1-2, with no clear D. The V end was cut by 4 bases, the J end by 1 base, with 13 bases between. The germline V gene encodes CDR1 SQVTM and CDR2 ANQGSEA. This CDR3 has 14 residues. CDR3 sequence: CSVGGGYFNYGYTF. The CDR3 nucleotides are TGCAGCGTTGGAGGAGGGTATTTTAACTATGGCTACACCTTC.

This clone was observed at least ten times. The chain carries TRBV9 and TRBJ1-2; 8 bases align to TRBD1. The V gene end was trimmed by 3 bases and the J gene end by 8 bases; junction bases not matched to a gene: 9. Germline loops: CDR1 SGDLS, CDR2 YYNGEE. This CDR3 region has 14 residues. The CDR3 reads CASSEGTGLLGYTF. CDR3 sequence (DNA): TGTGCCAGCAGCGAAGGGACAGGCCTCTTGGGCTACACCTTC.

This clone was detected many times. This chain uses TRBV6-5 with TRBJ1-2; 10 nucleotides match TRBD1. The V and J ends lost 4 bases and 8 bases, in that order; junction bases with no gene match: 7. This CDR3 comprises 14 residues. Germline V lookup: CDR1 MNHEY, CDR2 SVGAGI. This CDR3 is CASSSSGTGEGYTF. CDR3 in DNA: TGTGCCAGCAGTTCCTCCGGGACAGGGGAAGGCTACACCTTC.

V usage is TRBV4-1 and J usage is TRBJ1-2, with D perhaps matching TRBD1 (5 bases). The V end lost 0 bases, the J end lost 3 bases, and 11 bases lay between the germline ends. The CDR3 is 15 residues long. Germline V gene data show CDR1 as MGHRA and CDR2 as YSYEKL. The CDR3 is CASSQEGARDYGYTF. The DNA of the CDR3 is TGCGCCAGCAGCCAAGAAGGGGCCAGGGACTATGGCTACACCTTC.

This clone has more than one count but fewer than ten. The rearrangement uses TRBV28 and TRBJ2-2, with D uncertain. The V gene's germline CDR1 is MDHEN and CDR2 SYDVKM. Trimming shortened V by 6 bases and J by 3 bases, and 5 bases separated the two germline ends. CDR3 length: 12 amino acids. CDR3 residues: CASRSYTGELFF. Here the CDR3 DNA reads TGTGCCAGCAGATCTTACACCGGGGAGCTGTTTTTT.

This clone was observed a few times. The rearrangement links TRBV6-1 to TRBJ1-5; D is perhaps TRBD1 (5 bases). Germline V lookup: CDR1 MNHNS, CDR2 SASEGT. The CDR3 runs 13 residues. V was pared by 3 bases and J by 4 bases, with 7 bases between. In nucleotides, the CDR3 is TGTGCCAGCAGTGAGGGGGGAAATCAGCCCCAGCATTTT. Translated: CASSEGGNQPQHF.

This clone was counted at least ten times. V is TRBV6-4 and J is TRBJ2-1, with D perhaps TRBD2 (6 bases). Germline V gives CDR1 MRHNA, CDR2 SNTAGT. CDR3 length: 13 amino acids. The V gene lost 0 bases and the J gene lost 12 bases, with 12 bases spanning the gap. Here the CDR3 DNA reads TGTGCCAGCAGTGACTCGACTAGGCGGGGGCAGTTCTTC. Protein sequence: CASSDSTRRGQFF.

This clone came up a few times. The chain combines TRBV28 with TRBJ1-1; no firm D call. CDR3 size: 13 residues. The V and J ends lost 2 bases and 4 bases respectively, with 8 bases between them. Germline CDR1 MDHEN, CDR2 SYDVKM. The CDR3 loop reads CASSLVGITEAFF. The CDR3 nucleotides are TGTGCCAGCAGTTTAGTAGGGATCACTGAAGCTTTCTTT.

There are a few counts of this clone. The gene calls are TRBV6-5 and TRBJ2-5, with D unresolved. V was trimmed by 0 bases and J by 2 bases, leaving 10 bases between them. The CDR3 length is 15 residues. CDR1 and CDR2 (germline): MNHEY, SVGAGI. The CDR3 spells CASSYSFSSQETQYF. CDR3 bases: TGTGCCAGCAGTTACTCGTTTAGCTCACAAGAGACCCAGTACTTC.

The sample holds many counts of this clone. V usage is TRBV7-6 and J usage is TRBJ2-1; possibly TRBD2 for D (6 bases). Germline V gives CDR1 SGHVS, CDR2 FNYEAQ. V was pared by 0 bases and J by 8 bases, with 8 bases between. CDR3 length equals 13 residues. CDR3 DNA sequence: TGTGCCAGCAGCTTAGCGGGAGGCGATGAGCAGTTCTTC. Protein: CASSLAGGDEQFF.

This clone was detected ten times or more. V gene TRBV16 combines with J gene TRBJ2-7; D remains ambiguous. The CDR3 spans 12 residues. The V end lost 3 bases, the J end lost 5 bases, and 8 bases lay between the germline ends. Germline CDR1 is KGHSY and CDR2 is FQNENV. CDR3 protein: CASSQTRDEQYF. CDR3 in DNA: TGTGCCAGCAGCCAGACACGTGACGAGCAGTACTTC.

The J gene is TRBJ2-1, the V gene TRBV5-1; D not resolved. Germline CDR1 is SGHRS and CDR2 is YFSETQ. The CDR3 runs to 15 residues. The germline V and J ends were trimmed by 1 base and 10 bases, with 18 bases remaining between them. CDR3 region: CASSLFAGPLAEQFF. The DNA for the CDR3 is TGCGCCAGCAGCTTGTTCGCAGGCCCCCTTGCCGAGCAGTTCTTC.

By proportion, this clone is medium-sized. The CDR3 region has the DNA TGTGCCAGTACCCAACAGGAGATCTATGGCTACACCTTC. Its protein product is CASTQQEIYGYTF. V and J are TRBV19 and TRBJ1-2, with D possibly being TRBD1 (5 bases). Germline values: CDR1 LNHDA, CDR2 SQIVND (reference sequence). V gave up 7 bases and J gave up 4 bases, with 13 bases separating them. The length of the CDR3 is 13 residues.